This is a list of T cell receptor beta chains from one sample in a study of cytomegalovirus exposure and HLA in healthy donors. Measured with immunoSEQ multiplex PCR; TCRdb has only the in-frame clones, and not every one. The sample comprises around 150,000 clones, roughly 89% of which are singletons, and about 0.85% rests with the top ten. The sequenced material came from PBMCs. The receptors shown here come from a woman between 25 and 40 years old in good health and CMV-seronegative. Both conserved end residues are part of each CDR3. Not all rows give a size; the values are once, few, many and, for expanded clones, a class.

V gene	J gene	clone size	CDR3 protein
TRBV6-6	TRBJ2-5	-	CASRTTRRETQYF
TRBV7-8	TRBJ2-7	-	CASSLVGWASGGNEQYF
TRBV12-5	TRBJ1-5	-	CASAIRGSNQPQHF
TRBV2	TRBJ2-2	-	CASSERASGTGELFF
TRBV29-1	TRBJ2-3	-	CSVERTGTLYTQYF
TRBV5-4	TRBJ1-2	once	CASSLGPTRRDGYTF
TRBV4-3	TRBJ2-1	-	CASSHQTSGGYNEQFF
TRBV2	TRBJ2-7	-	CASTVGTGGSYEQYF
TRBV5-1	TRBJ1-5	-	CASSLRGGSNQPQHF
TRBV11-3	TRBJ1-1	once	CASSLRGMNTEAFF